Sequencing of this T cell receptor beta chain was carried out in a study of T cell responses to AZD1222 COVID-19 vaccine. Study findings and constraints: The donor group comprised mostly white British people and more females; the analysis possibly underestimated clonal diversity.

Trimming took off 3 bases at V and 2 bases at J, with 11 bases between the two ends. This CDR3 has 14 residues. Per germline, CDR1 SEHNR and CDR2 FQNEAQ (reference sequence). Libraries were prepared by immunoSEQ multiplex PCR; TCRdb keeps only in-frame clonotypes and omits some of them. The table shows 68,000 or so clones, with roughly 90% occurring only once. This clone came up a few times. Its antigen remains unidentified. This material consisted of peripheral blood, taken on day 0 of AZD1222 vaccination. This chain uses TRBV7-9 with TRBJ2-7; D is uncertain. The receptor's source is an adult in good health. CDR3 sequence (DNA): TGTGCCAGCAGCTTGATCGCACTAACCTACGAGCAGTACTTC. This translates into CASSLIALTYEQYF.